Given below is one T cell receptor beta chain in context. Noted time point: baseline, week 1 (first vaccination visit). This sample's treatment: pre-vaccination baseline after standard-of-care therapy. There were new WHO grade 3 or 4 astrocytomas in the donors, and these were IDH1-mutant and ATRX-lost. The data stem from a study of a mutant IDH1 vaccine in newly diagnosed glioma. Study-wide background: Males made up around 62% and females about 38% of treated patients, whose mean age was approximately 41 years.

Sequencing used immunoSEQ multiplex PCR; TCRdb keeps in-frame clones, though not all of them. This table holds some 67,000 clones, over 70% found once. Germline loops: CDR1 MNHNS, CDR2 SASEGT. V lost 7 bases and J lost 4, with 16 bases in between. This CDR3 contains 14 residues. Sequences were derived from peripheral blood mononuclear cells (PBMCs), sampled from a glioma patient treated with radiotherapy, temozolomide or both. The source of this sequence is a woman aged 18 to 35 with glioma. Some clones in this sample may be carry-over from other donors' samples. This chain links TRBV6-1 with TRBJ1-2; D is unclear. CDR3 sequence reads: CASTVTLNSYGYTF. The CDR3 DNA follows: TGTGCCAGCACCGTAACCCTGAATAGCTATGGCTACACCTTC.